Listed below are T cell receptor beta chains from one sample, sequenced in a study of blood T cell repertoires in COVID-19. Generated by immunoSEQ multiplex PCR, the TCRdb table keeps only in-frame clones and is missing some. Here the sample spans about 480,000 clones, roughly 90% being singletons. Sequencing was done on a sample of PBMCs or T cells enriched from blood (not recorded which). These receptors were taken from a woman aged 40 to 50 who had recovered from COVID-19. CDR3s include the opening cysteine and the closing phenylalanine or tryptophan. A D gene is named only where the DNA matches it firmly. Rows give clone size only sometimes, using once, few, many, or a class for an expanded clone.

V	size	D	J	CDR3	DNA
TRBV3-1/TRBV3-2	once	NA	TRBJ1-1	CASSSPWAEAFF	TGTGCCAGCAGCTCCCCCTGGGCAGAAGCTTTCTTT
TRBV7-8	NA	NA	TRBJ1-1	CASSLGRQLKNTEAFF	TGTGCCAGCAGCTTAGGCCGACAATTGAAGAACACTGAAGCTTTCTTT
TRBV5-4	NA	TRBD2	TRBJ2-1	CASSLEASGRSYNEQFF	TGTGCCAGCAGCTTGGAGGCTAGCGGGAGGTCCTACAATGAGCAGTTCTTC
TRBV5-4	once	TRBD2	TRBJ2-2	CASTDGGVTGELFF	TGTGCCAGCACCGACGGGGGGGTGACCGGGGAGCTGTTTTTT
TRBV29-1	few	TRBD1	TRBJ1-2	CSVAGTGANYGYTF	TGCAGCGTTGCGGGGACAGGGGCTAACTATGGCTACACCTTC
TRBV5-8	NA	NA	TRBJ1-5	CASSWGGKYNQPQHF	TGTGCCAGCAGCTGGGGAGGGAAGTACAATCAGCCCCAGCATTTT
TRBV9	NA	NA	TRBJ2-3	CASSAEGVWGTDTQYF	TGTGCCAGCAGCGCGGAAGGGGTTTGGGGCACAGATACGCAGTATTTT
TRBV20-1	NA	NA	TRBJ1-1	CSASYSGGVSEAFF	TGCAGTGCTAGTTATTCGGGGGGGGTCTCTGAAGCTTTCTTT
TRBV3-1/TRBV3-2	NA	NA	TRBJ1-3	CASSPKAGNSGNTIYF	TGTGCCAGCAGCCCTAAAGCGGGGAACTCTGGAAACACCATATATTTT
TRBV6-2/TRBV6-3	NA	TRBD2	TRBJ2-1	CASSYKSSGATEQFF	TGTGCCAGCAGTTACAAGTCAAGCGGGGCCACTGAGCAGTTCTTC